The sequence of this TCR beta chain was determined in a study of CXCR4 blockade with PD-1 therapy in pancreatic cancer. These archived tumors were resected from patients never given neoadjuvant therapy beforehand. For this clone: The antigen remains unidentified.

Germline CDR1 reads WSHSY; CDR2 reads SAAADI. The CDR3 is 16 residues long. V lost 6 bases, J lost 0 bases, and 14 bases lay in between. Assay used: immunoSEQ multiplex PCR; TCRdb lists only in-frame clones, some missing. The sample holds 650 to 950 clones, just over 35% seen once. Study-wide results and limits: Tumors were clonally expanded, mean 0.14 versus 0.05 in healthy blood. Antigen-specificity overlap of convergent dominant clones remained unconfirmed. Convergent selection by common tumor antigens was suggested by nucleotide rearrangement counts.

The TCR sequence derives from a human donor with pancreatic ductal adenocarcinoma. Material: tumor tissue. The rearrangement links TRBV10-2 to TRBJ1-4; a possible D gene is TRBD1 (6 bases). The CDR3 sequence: CASRGTPHPTNEKLFF. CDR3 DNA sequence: TGCGCCAGCAGGGGGACACCACACCCAACTAATGAAAAACTGTTTTTT.